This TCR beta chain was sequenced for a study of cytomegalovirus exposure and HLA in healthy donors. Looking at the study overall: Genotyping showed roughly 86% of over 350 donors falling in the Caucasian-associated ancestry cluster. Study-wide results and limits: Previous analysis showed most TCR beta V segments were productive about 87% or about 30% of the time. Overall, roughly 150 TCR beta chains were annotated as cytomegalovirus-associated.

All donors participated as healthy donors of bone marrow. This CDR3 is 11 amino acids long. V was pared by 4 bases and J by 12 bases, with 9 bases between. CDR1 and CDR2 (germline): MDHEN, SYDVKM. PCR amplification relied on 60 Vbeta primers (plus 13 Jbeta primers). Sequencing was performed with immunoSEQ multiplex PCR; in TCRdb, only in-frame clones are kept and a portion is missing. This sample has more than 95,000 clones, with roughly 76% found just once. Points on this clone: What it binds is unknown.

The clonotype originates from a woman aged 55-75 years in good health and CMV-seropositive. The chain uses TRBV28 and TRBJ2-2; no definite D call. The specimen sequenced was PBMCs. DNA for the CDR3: TGTGCCAGCAGTTCAACATTGCAGCTGTTTTTT. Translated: CASSSTLQLFF.